This T cell receptor beta chain came from a study of shared clonotypes between healthy human individuals. Regarding the study as a whole: Non-shared clonotypes were found to have lower generation probabilities than the clonotypes that were shared by all four of the sorted-subset donors.

To note about this clone: The antigen is not known.

Donors comprised healthy HIV-negative adults lacking recent acute infections or vaccinations. Sequencing used immunoSEQ multiplex PCR; TCRdb keeps in-frame clones, though not all of them. Of 2 million to 2.5 million clones listed, 85% to 95% are singletons. The CDR3 covers 17 residues. In germline, CDR1 is SGHRS, CDR2 YFSETQ. The V segment lost 1 base and the J segment 3 bases; nucleotides outside the gene matches: 6. Sequencing input: naive CD4+ T cells from PBMCs. Specified subset: CD45RA+ positively selected. This sequence was found in a man between 18 and 35 years old in good health. Some clones in this sample may be carry-over from other donors' samples. This chain connects TRBV5-1 to TRBJ2-3; 12 nucleotides agree with TRBD2. The CDR3 region is CASSLLLAGGSTDTQYF. The CDR3 region has the DNA TGCGCCAGCAGCTTGCTACTAGCGGGAGGTAGTACAGATACGCAGTATTTT.